This paragraph covers one TCR beta chain sequence. Its cognate antigen is unknown. Germline CDR1 SQVTM, CDR2 ANQGSEA. Deletions cut 4 bases from V and 5 bases from J, with 18 bases between. There are 14 residues in the CDR3. This entry is derived from a study of beta chain features in type 1 diabetes. Study information: Examination of sorted cells across all samples involved over 95 million cells.

Blood was collected once per donor into heparin, averaging approximately 110 mL. The study reverse transcribed the entire isolated RNA, so it sequenced expressed TCRB transcripts. Clones were sequenced by immunoSEQ multiplex PCR, and TCRdb holds only the in-frame ones, with some missing. The sample comprises 500,000 to 800,000 clones, around 12% of which are singletons, and around 0.12% rests with the top ten. Study results and limitations: Compared to healthy donors, patients appeared to have naive, central memory and Treg TCRB repertoires that were more alike. Insertion counts at VDJ junctions were lower in type 1 diabetes patients, who also showed more deletions there. Moderate yet significant TCRB CDR3 shortening was seen in Type 1 diabetes patients in all four CD4+ subsets.

The chain couples TRBV29-1 to TRBJ2-7; D call uncertain. The receptor was isolated from a man under 40 with type 1 diabetes. The sequenced material came from naive CD4+ T cells from blood. The CDR3 nucleotides are TGCAGCGTTGGATTGGCCTTAAGTTTCCACGAGCAGTACTTC. Amino acids: CSVGLALSFHEQYF.